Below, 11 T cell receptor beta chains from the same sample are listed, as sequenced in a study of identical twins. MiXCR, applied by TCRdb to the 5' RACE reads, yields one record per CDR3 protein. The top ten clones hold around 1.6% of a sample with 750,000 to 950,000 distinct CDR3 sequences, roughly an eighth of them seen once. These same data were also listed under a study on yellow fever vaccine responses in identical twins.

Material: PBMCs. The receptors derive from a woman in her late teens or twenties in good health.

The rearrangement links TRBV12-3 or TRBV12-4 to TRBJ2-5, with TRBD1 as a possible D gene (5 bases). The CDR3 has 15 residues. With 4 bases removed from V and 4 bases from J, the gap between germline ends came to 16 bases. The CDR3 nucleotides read TGTGCCAGCAGTTCGAGACAGAATTCGGGAGAGACCCAGTACTTC. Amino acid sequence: CASSSRQNSGETQYF.

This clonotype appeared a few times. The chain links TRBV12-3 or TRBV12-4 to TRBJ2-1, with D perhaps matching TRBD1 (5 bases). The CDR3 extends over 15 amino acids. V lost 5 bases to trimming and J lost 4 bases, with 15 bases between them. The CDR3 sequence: CASSPPAGLYNEQFF. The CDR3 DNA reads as TGTGCCAGCAGTCCGCCCGCAGGGTTGTACAATGAGCAGTTCTTC.

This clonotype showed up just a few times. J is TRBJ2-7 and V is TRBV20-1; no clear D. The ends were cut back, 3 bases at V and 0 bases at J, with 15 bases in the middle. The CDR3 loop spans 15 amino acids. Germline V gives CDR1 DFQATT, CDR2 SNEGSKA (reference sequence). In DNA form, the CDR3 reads TGCAGTGCTAGTAAGGGCAGCGATTCCTCCTACGAGCAGTACGTC. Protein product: CSASKGSDSSYEQYV.

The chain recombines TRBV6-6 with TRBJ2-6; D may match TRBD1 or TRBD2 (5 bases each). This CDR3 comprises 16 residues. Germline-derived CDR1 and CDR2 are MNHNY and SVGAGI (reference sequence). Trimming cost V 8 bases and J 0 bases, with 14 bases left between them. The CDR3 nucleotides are TGTGCCAGCGAGGGCAAAGGGACCTCTGGGGCCAACGTCCTGACTTTC. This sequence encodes CASEGKGTSGANVLTF.

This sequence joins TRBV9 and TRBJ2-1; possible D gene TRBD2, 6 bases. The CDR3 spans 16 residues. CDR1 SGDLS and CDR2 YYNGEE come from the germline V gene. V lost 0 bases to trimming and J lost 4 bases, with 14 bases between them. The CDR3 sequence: CASSVATGGTYNEQFF. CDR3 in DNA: TGTGCCAGCAGCGTAGCTACGGGCGGGACTTACAATGAGCAGTTCTTC.

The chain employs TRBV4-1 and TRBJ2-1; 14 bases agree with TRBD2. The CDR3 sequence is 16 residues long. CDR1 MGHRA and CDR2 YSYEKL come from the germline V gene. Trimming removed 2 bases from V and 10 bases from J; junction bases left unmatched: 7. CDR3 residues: CASSQPTSGRAGEQFF. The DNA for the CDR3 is TGCGCCAGCAGCCAACCGACTAGCGGGAGGGCCGGGGAGCAGTTCTTC.

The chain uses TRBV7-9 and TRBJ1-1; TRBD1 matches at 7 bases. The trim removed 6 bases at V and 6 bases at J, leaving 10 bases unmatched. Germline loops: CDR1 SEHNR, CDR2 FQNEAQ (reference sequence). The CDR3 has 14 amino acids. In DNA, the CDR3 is TGTGCCAGCAGTGGACAGGTAGGGGGTTCTGAAGCTTTCTTT. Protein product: CASSGQVGGSEAFF.

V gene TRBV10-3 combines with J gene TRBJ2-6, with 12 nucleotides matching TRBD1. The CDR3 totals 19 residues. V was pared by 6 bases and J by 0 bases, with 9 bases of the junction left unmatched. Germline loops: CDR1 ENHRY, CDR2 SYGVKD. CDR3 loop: CAISRRSGQGASGANVLTF. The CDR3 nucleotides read TGTGCCATCAGCCGCCGGTCGGGACAGGGGGCCTCTGGGGCCAACGTCCTGACTTTC.

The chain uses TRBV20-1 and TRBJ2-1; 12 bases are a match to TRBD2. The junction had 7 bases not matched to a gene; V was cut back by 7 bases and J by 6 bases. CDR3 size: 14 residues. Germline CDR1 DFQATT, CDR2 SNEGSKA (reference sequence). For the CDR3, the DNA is TGCAGTGAAACGCCGGGACTAGCGGGCAATGAGCAGTTCTTC. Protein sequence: CSETPGLAGNEQFF.

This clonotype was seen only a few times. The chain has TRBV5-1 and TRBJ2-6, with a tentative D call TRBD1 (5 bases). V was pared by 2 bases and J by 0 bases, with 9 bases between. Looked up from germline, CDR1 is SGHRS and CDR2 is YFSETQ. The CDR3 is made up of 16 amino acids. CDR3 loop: CASSLGASSGANVLTF. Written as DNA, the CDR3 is TGCGCCAGCAGCTTAGGGGCCAGCTCTGGGGCCAACGTCCTGACTTTC.

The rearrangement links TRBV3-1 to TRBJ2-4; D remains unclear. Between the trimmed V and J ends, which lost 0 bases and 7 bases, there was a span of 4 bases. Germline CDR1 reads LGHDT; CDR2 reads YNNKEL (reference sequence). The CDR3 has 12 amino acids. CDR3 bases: TGTGCCAGCAGCCAAGACGCCAACATTCAGTACTTC. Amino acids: CASSQDANIQYF.